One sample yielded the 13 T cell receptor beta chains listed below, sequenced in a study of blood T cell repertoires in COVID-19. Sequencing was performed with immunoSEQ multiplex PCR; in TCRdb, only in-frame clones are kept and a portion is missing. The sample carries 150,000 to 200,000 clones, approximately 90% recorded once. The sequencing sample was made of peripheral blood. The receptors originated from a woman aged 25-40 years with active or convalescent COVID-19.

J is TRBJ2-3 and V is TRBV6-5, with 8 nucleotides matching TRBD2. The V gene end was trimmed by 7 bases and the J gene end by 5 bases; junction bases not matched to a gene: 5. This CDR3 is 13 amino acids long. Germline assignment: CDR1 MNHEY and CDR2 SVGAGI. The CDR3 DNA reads TGTGCCAGCACAACTAGCGGCGGAGATACGCAGTATTTT. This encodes CASTTSGGDTQYF.

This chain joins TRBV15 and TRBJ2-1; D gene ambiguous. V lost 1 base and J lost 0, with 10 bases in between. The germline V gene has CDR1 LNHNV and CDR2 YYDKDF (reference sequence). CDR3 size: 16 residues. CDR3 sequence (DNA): TGTGCCACCAGCAGAGCACTCACGAGCTCCTACAATGAGCAGTTCTTC. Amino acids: CATSRALTSSYNEQFF. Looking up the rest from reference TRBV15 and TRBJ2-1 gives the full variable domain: DAMVIQNPRYQVTQFGKPVTLSCSQTLNHNVMYWYQQKSSQAPKLLFHYYDKDFNNEADTPDNFQSRRPNTSFCFLDIRSPGLGDTAMYLCATSRALTSSYNEQFFGPGTRLTVL.

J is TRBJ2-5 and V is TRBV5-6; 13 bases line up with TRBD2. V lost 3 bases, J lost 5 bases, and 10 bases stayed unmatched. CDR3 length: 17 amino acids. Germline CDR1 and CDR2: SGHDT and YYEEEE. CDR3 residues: CASSSPTSGRAVETQYF. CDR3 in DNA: TGTGCCAGCAGCTCCCCCACTAGCGGGAGGGCCGTTGAGACCCAGTACTTC.

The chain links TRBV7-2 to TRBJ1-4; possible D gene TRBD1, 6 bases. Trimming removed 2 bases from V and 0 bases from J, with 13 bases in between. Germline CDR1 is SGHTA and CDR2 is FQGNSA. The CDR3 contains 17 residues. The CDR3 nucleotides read TGTGCCAGCAGCTTAATTGGCAGGGGAGCAACTAATGAAAAACTGTTTTTT. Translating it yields CASSLIGRGATNEKLFF. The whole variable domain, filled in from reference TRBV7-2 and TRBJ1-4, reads GAGVSQSPSNKVTEKGKDVELRCDPISGHTALYWYRQSLGQGLEFLIYFQGNSAPDKSGLPSDRFSAERTGGSVSTLTIQRTQQEDSAVYLCASSLIGRGATNEKLFFGSGTQLSVL.

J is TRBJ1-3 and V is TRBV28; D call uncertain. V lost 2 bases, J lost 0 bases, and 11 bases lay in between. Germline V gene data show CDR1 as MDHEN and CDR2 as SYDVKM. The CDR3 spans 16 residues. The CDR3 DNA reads TGTGCCAGCAGTTTACGGGGTCTCTTCTCTGGAAACACCATATATTTT. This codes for CASSLRGLFSGNTIYF. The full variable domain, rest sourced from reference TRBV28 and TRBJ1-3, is DVKVTQSSRYLVKRTGEKVFLECVQDMDHENMFWYRQDPGLGLRLIYFSYDVKMKEKGDIPEGYSVSREKKERFSLILESASTNQTSMYLCASSLRGLFSGNTIYFGEGSWLTVV.

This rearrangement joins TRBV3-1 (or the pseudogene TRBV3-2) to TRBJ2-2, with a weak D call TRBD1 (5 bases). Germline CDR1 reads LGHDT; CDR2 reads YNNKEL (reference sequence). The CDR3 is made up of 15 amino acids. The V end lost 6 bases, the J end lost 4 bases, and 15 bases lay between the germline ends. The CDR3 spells CASREGAGATGELFF. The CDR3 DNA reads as TGTGCCAGCAGGGAAGGGGCAGGTGCCACCGGGGAGCTGTTTTTT.

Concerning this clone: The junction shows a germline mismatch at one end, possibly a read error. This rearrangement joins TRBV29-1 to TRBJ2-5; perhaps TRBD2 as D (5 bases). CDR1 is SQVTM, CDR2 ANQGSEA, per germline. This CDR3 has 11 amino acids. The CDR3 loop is CSVEGGEAQYF. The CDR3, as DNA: TGCAGCGTTGAAGGGGGAGAGGCCCAGTACTTC. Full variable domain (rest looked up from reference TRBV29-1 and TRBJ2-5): SAVISQKPSRDICQRGTSLTIQCQVDSQVTMMFWYRQQPGQSLTLIATANQGSEATYESGFVIDKFPISRPNLTFSTLTVSNMSPEDSSIYLCSVEGGEAQYFGPGTRLLVL.

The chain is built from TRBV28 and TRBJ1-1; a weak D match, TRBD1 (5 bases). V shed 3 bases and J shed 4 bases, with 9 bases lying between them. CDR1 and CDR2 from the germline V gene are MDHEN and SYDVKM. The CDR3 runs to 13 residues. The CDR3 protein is CASSFSGGTEAFF. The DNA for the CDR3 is TGTGCCAGCAGTTTTTCGGGGGGCACTGAAGCTTTCTTT. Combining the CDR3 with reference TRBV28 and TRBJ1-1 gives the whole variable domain DVKVTQSSRYLVKRTGEKVFLECVQDMDHENMFWYRQDPGLGLRLIYFSYDVKMKEKGDIPEGYSVSREKKERFSLILESASTNQTSMYLCASSFSGGTEAFFGQGTRLTVV.

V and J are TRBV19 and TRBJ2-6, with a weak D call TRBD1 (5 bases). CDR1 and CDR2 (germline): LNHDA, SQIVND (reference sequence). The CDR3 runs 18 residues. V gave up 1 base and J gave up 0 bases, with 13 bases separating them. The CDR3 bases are TGTGCCAGTAGTATAGTGGGCAGGGCCATCTCTGGGGCCAACGTCCTGACTTTC. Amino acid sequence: CASSIVGRAISGANVLTF.

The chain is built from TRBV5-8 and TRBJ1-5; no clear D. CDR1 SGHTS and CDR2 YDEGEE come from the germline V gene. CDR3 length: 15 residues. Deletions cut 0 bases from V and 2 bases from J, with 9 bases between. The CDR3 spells CASSLASSGNQPQHF. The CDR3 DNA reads TGTGCCAGCAGCTTGGCCTCGTCAGGCAATCAGCCCCAGCATTTT.

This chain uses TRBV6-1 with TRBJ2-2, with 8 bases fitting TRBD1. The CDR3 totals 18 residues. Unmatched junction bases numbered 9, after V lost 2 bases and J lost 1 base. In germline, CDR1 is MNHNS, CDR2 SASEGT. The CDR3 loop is CASSERGTGTGNTGELFF. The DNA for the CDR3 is TGTGCCAGCAGTGAAAGGGGTACTGGGACAGGGAACACCGGGGAGCTGTTTTTT.

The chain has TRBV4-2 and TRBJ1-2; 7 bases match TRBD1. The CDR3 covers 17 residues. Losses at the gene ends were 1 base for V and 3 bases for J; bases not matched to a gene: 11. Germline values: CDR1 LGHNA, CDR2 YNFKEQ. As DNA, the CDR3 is TGTGCCAGCAGCCAAGCCCTCCCGACAGGGAAGGACTATGGCTACACCTTC. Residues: CASSQALPTGKDYGYTF.

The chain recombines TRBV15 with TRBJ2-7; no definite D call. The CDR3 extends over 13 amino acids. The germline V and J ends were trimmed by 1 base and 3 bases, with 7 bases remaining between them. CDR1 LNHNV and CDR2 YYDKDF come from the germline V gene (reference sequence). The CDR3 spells CATSRGGNYEQYF. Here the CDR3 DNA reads TGTGCCACCAGCAGAGGAGGAAACTACGAGCAGTACTTC.